This T cell receptor (beta chain) was captured by sequencing in a study of blood T cell repertoires in COVID-19. Study context: COVID-19 samples, acute and convalescent, were from the United States, Italy and Spain. PBMCs, B-cell-depleted T cells, or T cells provided the cDNA or gDNA that made up the material.

Original analysis: Reference gene primer amplification gave estimated nucleated cell counts. Assay: immunoSEQ multiplex PCR; the TCRdb copy retains only in-frame clones and omits some. That table gives V, J and clone size, and the DNA gave D and trimming. The sample contains approximately 140,000 clones, 65% to 90% of which appear only once. CDR1 is GTSNPN, CDR2 SVGIG, per germline (reference sequence). The CDR3 sequence is 12 residues long. After removal of 7 bases from V and 4 bases from J, the junction contained 6 bases not matched to a gene. The sequence was collected from a man in his 70s with acute or convalescent COVID-19. This rearrangement joins TRBV30 to TRBJ2-7; 8 positions match TRBD2. Source material: peripheral blood. The CDR3 region is CAYLGTRYEQYF. DNA of the CDR3: TGTGCCTACCTCGGGACTAGATACGAGCAGTACTTC. Looking up the rest from reference TRBV30 and TRBJ2-7 gives the full variable domain: SQTIHQWPATLVQPVGSPLSLECTVEGTSNPNLYWYRQAAGRGLQLLFYSVGIGQISSEVPQNLSASRPQDRQFILSSKKLLLSDSGFYLCAYLGTRYEQYFGPGTRLTVT.